The rows below give T cell receptor beta chains drawn from one sample of a study of shared clonotypes between healthy human individuals. Clones were sequenced by immunoSEQ multiplex PCR, and TCRdb holds only the in-frame ones, with some missing. The sample yields 2,500,000 or so clones, roughly 93% seen once. Sequenced material: naive CD4+ T cells from PBMCs. The receptors derive from a young man in good health. Some clones in this sample may be carry-over from other donors' samples. Each CDR3 is given with its conserved first and last residue. Fields, in order: D gene, J gene, clone size, V gene, CDR3 DNA, CDR3 protein. The D gene is left open where the match is weak. Where a row states a size, it is once, few, many or the class of an expanded clone; other rows omit it.

D: -; J: TRBJ2-1; size: once; V: TRBV7-6; DNA: TGTGCCAGCAGCTTAGGGGGGGGCGAGACTAGGGTAGCCTACAATGAGCAGTTCTTC; CDR3: CASSLGGGETRVAYNEQFF
D: TRBD2; J: TRBJ2-7; size: -; V: TRBV29-1; DNA: TGCAGCGTTCAATTTAGACTAGCGGGAGTGGGGGAGCAGTACTTC; CDR3: CSVQFRLAGVGEQYF
D: -; J: TRBJ1-1; size: -; V: TRBV5-1; DNA: TGCGCCAGCAGCTTATTTCCAGGGGTGAACACTGAAGCTTTCTTT; CDR3: CASSLFPGVNTEAFF
D: TRBD1; J: TRBJ1-3; size: -; V: TRBV5-1; DNA: TGCGCCAGCAGCTGGGACAGATTGAGCTCTGGAAACACCATATATTTT; CDR3: CASSWDRLSSGNTIYF
D: TRBD1; J: TRBJ1-5; size: -; V: TRBV2; DNA: TGTGCCAGCAGTGAATCCGGGACAGCGATCGGTCAGCCCCAGCATTTT; CDR3: CASSESGTAIGQPQHF
D: TRBD2; J: TRBJ2-3; size: -; V: TRBV5-1; DNA: TGCGCCAGCAGCTTGGAAGGAGCGGGAGTTTATACGCAGTATTTT; CDR3: CASSLEGAGVYTQYF
D: -; J: TRBJ2-7; size: -; V: TRBV29-1; DNA: TGCAGCGTTGACCGAGGGTCAAACGAGCAGTACTTC; CDR3: CSVDRGSNEQYF
D: TRBD1; J: TRBJ2-7; size: -; V: TRBV5-1; DNA: TGCGCCAGCAAACAGGGGTTGGAATTGGGCGAGCAGTACTTC; CDR3: CASKQGLELGEQYF
D: -; J: TRBJ2-3; size: -; V: TRBV7-8; DNA: TGTGCCAGCAGCTTAGAGGCCAGCGGGGATACGCAGTATTTT; CDR3: CASSLEASGDTQYF
D: -; J: TRBJ1-4; size: -; V: TRBV7-2; DNA: TGTGCCAGCAGTAAGGGCTGGGGCCGAGGGGACGGTGAAAAACTGTTTTTT; CDR3: CASSKGWGRGDGEKLFF
D: TRBD1; J: TRBJ2-2; size: once; V: TRBV5-1; DNA: TGCGCCAGCACTCAGGGACAGGCGAACACCGGGGAGCTGTTTTTT; CDR3: CASTQGQANTGELFF
D: TRBD1; J: TRBJ2-7; size: -; V: TRBV7-9; DNA: TGTGCCAGCAGCCTTGACAGGGCTGGAGACGAGCAGTACTTC; CDR3: CASSLDRAGDEQYF
D: -; J: TRBJ2-7; size: -; V: TRBV18; DNA: TGTGCCAGCTCACCACTCCCCTCCTACGAGCAGTACTTC; CDR3: CASSPLPSYEQYF
D: TRBD1; J: TRBJ2-7; size: -; V: TRBV18; DNA: TGTGCCAGCTCACCGACAGGGGGGTCCTACGAGCAGTACTTC; CDR3: CASSPTGGSYEQYF
D: TRBD1; J: TRBJ2-5; size: -; V: TRBV5-1; DNA: TGCGCCAGCAGGCAGGACAGGCAAGAGACCCAGTACTTC; CDR3: CASRQDRQETQYF
D: TRBD1; J: TRBJ1-1; size: -; V: TRBV6-5; DNA: TGTGCCAGCAGTTACTCTCGGGACAGGGTAGCTTTCTTT; CDR3: CASSYSRDRVAFF
D: TRBD2; J: TRBJ2-1; size: -; V: TRBV2; DNA: TGTGCCAGCGGGTGGGGGGGAGTGAGCAATGAGCAGTTCTTC; CDR3: CASGWGGVSNEQFF
D: -; J: TRBJ1-1; size: -; V: TRBV4-2; DNA: TGTGCCAGCAGCTTGTCAGGGACGAGGACTGAAGCTTTCTTT; CDR3: CASSLSGTRTEAFF
D: -; J: TRBJ1-5; size: -; V: TRBV27; DNA: TGTGCCAGCAGCCTTACAGGGTTTGGGAATCAGCCCCAGCATTTT; CDR3: CASSLTGFGNQPQHF
D: -; J: TRBJ1-2; size: -; V: TRBV5-4; DNA: TGTGCCAGCAGCTTAATTCCCACCTATGGCTACACCTTC; CDR3: CASSLIPTYGYTF
D: -; J: TRBJ2-7; size: once; V: TRBV30; DNA: TGTGCCTGGAGTGTTAGTGCATCCTACGAGCAGTACTTC; CDR3: CAWSVSASYEQYF
D: -; J: TRBJ1-4; size: -; V: TRBV28; DNA: TGTGCCAGCAGTGATGCGACGGGTGCTAATGAAAAACTGTTTTTT; CDR3: CASSDATGANEKLFF
D: -; J: TRBJ1-2; size: -; V: TRBV4-1; DNA: TGCGCCAGCAGCCATGCCTATGGCTACACCTTC; CDR3: CASSHAYGYTF
D: -; J: TRBJ2-1; size: -; V: TRBV21-1; DNA: TGTGCCAGCAGCAAACGGGTATCCTACAATGAGCAGTTCTTC; CDR3: CASSKRVSYNEQFF
D: TRBD2; J: TRBJ2-7; size: -; V: TRBV6-5; DNA: TGTGCCAGCAGTACCGGAACTAGCGGCAGAGAGCAGTACTTC; CDR3: CASSTGTSGREQYF
D: TRBD2; J: TRBJ2-3; size: -; V: TRBV7-2; DNA: TGTGCCAGCAGCCGAAGCTCAAGCGGGAGCGCCACTGATACGCAGTATTTT; CDR3: CASSRSSSGSATDTQYF
D: -; J: TRBJ2-7; size: -; V: TRBV29-1; DNA: TGCAGCTCCCGTGGGGGCTACGAGCAGTACTTC; CDR3: CSSRGGYEQYF
D: TRBD1; J: TRBJ2-5; size: -; V: TRBV15; DNA: TGTGCCACCAGCAGTCAAACCCGGGACAGGAAGACCCAGTACTTC; CDR3: CATSSQTRDRKTQYF
D: -; J: TRBJ2-1; size: -; V: TRBV25-1; DNA: TGTGCCAGCAGTGAATCGTTACCTCATCTTAATGAGCAGTTCTTC; CDR3: CASSESLPHLNEQFF
D: -; J: TRBJ2-1; size: -; V: TRBV28; DNA: TGTGCCAGCAGTCCTAGGGGGGGCTCCTACAATGAGCAGTTCTTC; CDR3: CASSPRGGSYNEQFF
D: TRBD2; J: TRBJ2-1; size: -; V: TRBV7-3; DNA: TGTGCCAGCAGCTCCTCTAGCGGGAGCTCCTACAATGAGCAGTTCTTC; CDR3: CASSSSSGSSYNEQFF
D: -; J: TRBJ1-5; size: once; V: TRBV5-4; DNA: TGTGCCAGCAGCTTGGACTTCGGTCAGCCCCAGCATTTT; CDR3: CASSLDFGQPQHF
D: TRBD2; J: TRBJ2-5; size: -; V: TRBV28; DNA: TGTGCCAGCAGTTTAAGCGGGAGCAGGTATGGGACCCAGTACTTC; CDR3: CASSLSGSRYGTQYF
D: -; J: TRBJ1-2; size: -; V: TRBV9; DNA: TGTGCCAGCAGCGCGACAGCCCTTGCTAACTATGGCTACACCTTC; CDR3: CASSATALANYGYTF
D: -; J: TRBJ1-1; size: -; V: TRBV12-5; DNA: TGTGCTAGTGGTCGGACAAGGAACACTGAAGCTTTCTTT; CDR3: CASGRTRNTEAFF
D: -; J: TRBJ1-1; size: -; V: TRBV5-1; DNA: TGCGCCAGCAGGGAGCAGGGGACCTCCTCTGGGGCTTTCTTT; CDR3: CASREQGTSSGAFF
D: TRBD1; J: TRBJ2-5; size: -; V: TRBV10-3; DNA: TGTGCCACGGGACAGGGGGTGGAGACCCAGTACTTC; CDR3: CATGQGVETQYF
D: -; J: TRBJ2-2; size: -; V: TRBV29-1; DNA: TGCAGCGTCGGGACATCACACACCGGGGAGCTGTTTTTT; CDR3: CSVGTSHTGELFF
D: TRBD1; J: TRBJ1-4; size: -; V: TRBV6-1; DNA: TGTGCCAGCAGTGAGACAGGGGAAAAACTGTTTTTT; CDR3: CASSETGEKLFF
D: TRBD1; J: TRBJ1-3; size: -; V: TRBV15; DNA: TGTGCCACCAGCAGAGCCCTGCGTAAGACAGGGTCTGGAAACACCATATATTTT; CDR3: CATSRALRKTGSGNTIYF